This T cell receptor beta chain came from a study of cytomegalovirus exposure and HLA in healthy donors. The CDR3 has 15 residues. Germline values: CDR1 SGHDT, CDR2 YYEEEE. The V gene end was trimmed by 5 bases and the J gene end by 5 bases; junction bases not matched to a gene: 10. The primer mix had 60 Vbeta and 13 Jbeta primers. Some clones are missing from TCRdb's copy, which holds only in-frame ones; the method was immunoSEQ multiplex PCR. The sample holds fewer than 200,000 clones, about three quarters seen once. This TCR derives from a woman between 25 and 40 years old in good health and CMV-seronegative. The sample taken for sequencing was PBMCs. V gene TRBV5-6 combines with J gene TRBJ2-1; 7 nucleotides match TRBD1. The CDR3 reads CASSHTGQWDNEQFF. CDR3 DNA: TGTGCCAGCAGTCACACGGGACAGTGGGACAATGAGCAGTTCTTC.